These T cell receptor beta chains were read from a single sample in a study of T cells after yellow fever vaccination. TCRdb used MiXCR to reprocess the 5' RACE reads, holding one entry per CDR3 protein. Of 140,000 to 150,000 distinct CDR3 sequences listed, under 8% are singletons. The material sequenced was CD4+ T cells sorted from PBMCs, taken 10 days after the yellow fever booster vaccination. The receptor source for this set is a man aged 25-40 years who received the YFV17D yellow fever vaccine. The CDR3 runs from the conserved cysteine through the conserved F or W. A D gene is named only where the DNA matches it firmly. Only part of the rows carry a size: once, few, many, or a class if the clone is expanded.

d_call | clone_size | j_call | v_call | cdr3_nt | cdr3_aa
- | many | TRBJ2-7 | TRBV20-1 | TGCAGTGCTAGCTGGGGCTACGAGCAGTACTTC | CSASWGYEQYF
TRBD2 | many | TRBJ2-1 | TRBV4-3 | TGCGCCAGCAGCCAAAATCCCGGGACTAGGACCGCCAATGAGCAGTTCTTC | CASSQNPGTRTANEQFF
TRBD1 | many | TRBJ1-6 | TRBV7-2 | TGTGCCAGCAGGCCGGGGACAGACAATTCACCCCTCCACTTT | CASRPGTDNSPLHF
TRBD2 | many | TRBJ2-1 | TRBV15 | TGTGCCACCAGCAGAGATATGGCTAGCGGTAGGAATGAGCAGTTCTTC | CATSRDMASGRNEQFF
TRBD1 | many | TRBJ1-6 | TRBV14 | TGTGCCAGCAGCCAAATGAGGCAGGGGGCATCACCCCTCCACTTT | CASSQMRQGASPLHF
TRBD1 | few | TRBJ2-7 | TRBV5-1 | TGCGCCAGCAGCAACCGGGACAGAGGGTCCTACGAGCAGTACTTC | CASSNRDRGSYEQYF
TRBD2 | many | TRBJ2-1 | TRBV20-1 | TGCAGTGCTGGTGATGCTAGCGGGAGCAATGAGCAGTTCTTC | CSAGDASGSNEQFF
- | many | TRBJ1-1 | TRBV5-1 | TGCGCCAGCAGCCAGCCACCGGTGAACACTGAAGCTTTCTTT | CASSQPPVNTEAFF
- | many | TRBJ2-7 | TRBV5-5 | TGTGCCAGCAGCCCCACCGGGACTCACCACTACGAGCAGTACTTC | CASSPTGTHHYEQYF
- | many | TRBJ2-1 | TRBV5-1 | TGCGCCACCGCGGGACTTTCAGACGACAATGAGCAGTTCTTC | CATAGLSDDNEQFF
TRBD2 | many | TRBJ2-7 | TRBV7-6 | TGTGCCAGCAGCTTAACCACACGGACTAGCGGGACTAATCCCAGGCCCTACGAGCAGTACTTC | CASSLTTRTSGTNPRPYEQYF
- | many | TRBJ2-2 | TRBV4-2 | TGTGCCAGCAGCCAAGTTCGGGCCGTACCCGGGGAGCTGTTTTTT | CASSQVRAVPGELFF
TRBD1 | many | TRBJ2-1 | TRBV5-1 | TGCGCCAGCAGCTTCACCAGGAGACAGGGGATAAGCTCCTACAATGAGCAGTTCTTC | CASSFTRRQGISSYNEQFF
- | many | TRBJ1-1 | TRBV20-1 | TGCAGTGCTAGCCCAGACACTGAAGCTTTCTTT | CSASPDTEAFF
- | many | TRBJ2-5 | TRBV6-1 | TGTGCCAGCAGTGAAGCCAGCGGAGAGACCCAGTACTTC | CASSEASGETQYF
TRBD1 | many | TRBJ2-3 | TRBV7-2 | TGTGCCAGCAGCTCGCGGCGGCAGGGGGTTACAGATACGCAGTATTTT | CASSSRRQGVTDTQYF
- | - | TRBJ2-1 | TRBV30 | TGTGCCTGGAGTGTACCCCGGACAGTCTCCTACAATGAGCAGTTCTTC | CAWSVPRTVSYNEQFF